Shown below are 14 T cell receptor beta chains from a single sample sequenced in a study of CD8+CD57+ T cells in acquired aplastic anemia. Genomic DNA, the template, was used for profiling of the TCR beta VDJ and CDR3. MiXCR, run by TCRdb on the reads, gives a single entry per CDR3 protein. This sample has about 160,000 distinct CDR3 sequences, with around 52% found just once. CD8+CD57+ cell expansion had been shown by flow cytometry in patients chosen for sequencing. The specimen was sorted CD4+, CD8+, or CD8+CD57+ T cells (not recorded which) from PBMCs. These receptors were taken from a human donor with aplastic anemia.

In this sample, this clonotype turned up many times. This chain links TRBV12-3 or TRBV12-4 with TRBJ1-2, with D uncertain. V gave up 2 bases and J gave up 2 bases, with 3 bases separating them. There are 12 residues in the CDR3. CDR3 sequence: CASSLPNYGYTF. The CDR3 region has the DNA TGTGCCAGCAGTTTACCAAACTATGGCTACACCTTC.

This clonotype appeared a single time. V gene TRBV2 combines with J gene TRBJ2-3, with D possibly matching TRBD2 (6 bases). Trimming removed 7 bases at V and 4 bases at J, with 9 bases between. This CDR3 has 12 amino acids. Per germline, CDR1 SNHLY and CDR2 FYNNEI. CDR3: CASTRGPDTQYF. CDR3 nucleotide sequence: TGTGCCAGCACGCGGGGCCCAGATACGCAGTATTTT. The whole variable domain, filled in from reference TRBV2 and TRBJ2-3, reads EPEVTQTPSHQVTQMGQEVILRCVPISNHLYFYWYRQILGQKVEFLVSFYNNEISEKSEIFDDQFSVERPDGSNFTLKIRSTKLEDSAMYFCASTRGPDTQYFGPGTRLTVL.

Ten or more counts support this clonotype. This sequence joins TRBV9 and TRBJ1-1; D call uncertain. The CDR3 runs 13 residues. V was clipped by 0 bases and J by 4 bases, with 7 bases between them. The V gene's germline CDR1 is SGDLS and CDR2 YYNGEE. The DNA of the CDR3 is TGTGCCAGCAGCGTAGCCGAGGGCACTGAAGCTTTCTTT. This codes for CASSVAEGTEAFF.

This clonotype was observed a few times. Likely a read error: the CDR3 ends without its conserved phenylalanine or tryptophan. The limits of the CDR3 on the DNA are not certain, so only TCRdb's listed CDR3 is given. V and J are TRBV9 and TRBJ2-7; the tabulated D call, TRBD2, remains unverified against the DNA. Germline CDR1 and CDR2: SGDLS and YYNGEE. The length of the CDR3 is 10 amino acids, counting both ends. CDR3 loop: CASSVGGLAG.

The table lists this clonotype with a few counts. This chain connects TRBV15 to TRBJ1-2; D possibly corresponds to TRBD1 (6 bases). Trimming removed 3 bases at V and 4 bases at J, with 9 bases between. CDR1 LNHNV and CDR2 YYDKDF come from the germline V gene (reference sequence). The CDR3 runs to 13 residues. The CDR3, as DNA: TGTGCCACCAGCAGCCGACAGGTCTATGGCTACACCTTC. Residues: CATSSRQVYGYTF. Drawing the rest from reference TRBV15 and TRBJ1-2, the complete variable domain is DAMVIQNPRYQVTQFGKPVTLSCSQTLNHNVMYWYQQKSSQAPKLLFHYYDKDFNNEADTPDNFQSRRPNTSFCFLDIRSPGLGDTAMYLCATSSRQVYGYTFGSGTRLTVV.

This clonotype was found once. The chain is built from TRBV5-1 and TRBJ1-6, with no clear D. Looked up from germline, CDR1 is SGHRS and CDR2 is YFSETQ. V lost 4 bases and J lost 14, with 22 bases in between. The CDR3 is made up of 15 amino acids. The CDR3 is CASSPTGRESGALHF. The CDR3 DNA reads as TGCGCCAGCAGCCCCACCGGACGAGAGAGCGGGGCCCTCCACTTT. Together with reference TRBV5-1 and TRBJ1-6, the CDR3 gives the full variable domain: KAGVTQTPRYLIKTRGQQVTLSCSPISGHRSVSWYQQTPGQGLQFLFEYFSETQRNKGNFPGRFSGRQFSNSRSEMNVSTLELGDSALYLCASSPTGRESGALHFGNGTRLTVT.

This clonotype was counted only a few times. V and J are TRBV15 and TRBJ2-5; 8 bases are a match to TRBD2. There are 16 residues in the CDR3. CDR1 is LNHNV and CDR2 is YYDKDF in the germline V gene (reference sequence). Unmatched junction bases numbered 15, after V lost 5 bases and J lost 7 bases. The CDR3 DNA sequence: TGTGCCACCAGCGGGCGTAGGGGACTAGGGGCCGGGACCCAGTACTTC. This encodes CATSGRRGLGAGTQYF. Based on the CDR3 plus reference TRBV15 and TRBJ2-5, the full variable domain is DAMVIQNPRYQVTQFGKPVTLSCSQTLNHNVMYWYQQKSSQAPKLLFHYYDKDFNNEADTPDNFQSRRPNTSFCFLDIRSPGLGDTAMYLCATSGRRGLGAGTQYFGPGTRLLVL.

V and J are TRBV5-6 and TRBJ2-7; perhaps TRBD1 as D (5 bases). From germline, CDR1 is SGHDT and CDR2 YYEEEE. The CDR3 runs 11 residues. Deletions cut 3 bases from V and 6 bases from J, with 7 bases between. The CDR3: CASSSGSEQYF. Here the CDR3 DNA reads TGTGCCAGCAGCTCAGGGTCCGAGCAGTACTTC.

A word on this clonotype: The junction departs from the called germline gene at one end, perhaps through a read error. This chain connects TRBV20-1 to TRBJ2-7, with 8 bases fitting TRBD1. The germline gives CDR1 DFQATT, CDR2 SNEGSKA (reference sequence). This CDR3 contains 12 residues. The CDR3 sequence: CSATGQGYEQHF. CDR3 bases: TGCAGTGCTACCGGACAGGGCTACGAGCAGCACTTC.

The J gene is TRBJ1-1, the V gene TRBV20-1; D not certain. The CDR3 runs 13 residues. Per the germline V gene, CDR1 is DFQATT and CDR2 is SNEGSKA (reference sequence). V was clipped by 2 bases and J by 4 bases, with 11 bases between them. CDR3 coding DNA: TGCAGTGCTAGATTACGGGTGGGCACTGAAGCTTTCTTT. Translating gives CSARLRVGTEAFF.

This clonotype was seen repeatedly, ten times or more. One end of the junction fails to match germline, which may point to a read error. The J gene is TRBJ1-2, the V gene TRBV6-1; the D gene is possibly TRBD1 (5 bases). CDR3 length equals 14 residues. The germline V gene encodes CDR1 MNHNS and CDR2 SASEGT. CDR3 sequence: CASREGHGGGGYTF. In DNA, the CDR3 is TGTGCCAGCAGGGAAGGACACGGCGGGGGTGGCTACACCTTC.

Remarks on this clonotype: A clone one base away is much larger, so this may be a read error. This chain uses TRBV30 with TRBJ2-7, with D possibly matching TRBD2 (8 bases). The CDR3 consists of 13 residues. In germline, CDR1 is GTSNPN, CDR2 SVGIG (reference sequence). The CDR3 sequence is CAWSPGLGGEKYF. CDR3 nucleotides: TGTGCCTGGTCACCGGGACTAGGGGGCGAGAAGTACTTC.

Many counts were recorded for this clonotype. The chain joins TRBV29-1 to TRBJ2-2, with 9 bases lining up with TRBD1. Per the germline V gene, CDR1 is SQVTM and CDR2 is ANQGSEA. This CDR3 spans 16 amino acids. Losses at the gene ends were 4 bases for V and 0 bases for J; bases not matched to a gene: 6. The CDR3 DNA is TGCAGCGTTGTACTCCGGGACAGGGCGAACACCGGGGAGCTGTTTTTT. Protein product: CSVVLRDRANTGELFF.

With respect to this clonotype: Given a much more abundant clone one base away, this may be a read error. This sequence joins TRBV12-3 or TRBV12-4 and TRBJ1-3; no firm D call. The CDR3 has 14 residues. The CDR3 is CASSYNPPLDTIHF. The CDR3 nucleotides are TGTGCCAGCAGTTATAACCCGCCGTTAGACACCATACATTTT.